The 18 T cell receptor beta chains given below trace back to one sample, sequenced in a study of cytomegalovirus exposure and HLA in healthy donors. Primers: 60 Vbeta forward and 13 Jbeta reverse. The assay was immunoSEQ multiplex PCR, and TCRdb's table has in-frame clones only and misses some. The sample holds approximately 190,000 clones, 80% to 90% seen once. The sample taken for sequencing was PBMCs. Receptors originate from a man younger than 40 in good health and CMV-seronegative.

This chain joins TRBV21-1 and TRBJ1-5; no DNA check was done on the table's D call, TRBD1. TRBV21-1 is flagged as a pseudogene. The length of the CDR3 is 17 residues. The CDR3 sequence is CASLHKPEQGGNQPQHF. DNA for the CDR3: TGTGCCAGTCTCCATAAACCAGAACAGGGGGGTAATCAGCCCCAGCATTTT.

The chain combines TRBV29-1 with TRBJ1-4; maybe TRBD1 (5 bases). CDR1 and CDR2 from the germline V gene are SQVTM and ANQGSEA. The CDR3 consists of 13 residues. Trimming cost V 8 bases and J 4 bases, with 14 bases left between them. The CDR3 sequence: CSCGEGVNEKLFF. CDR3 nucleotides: TGCAGCTGCGGGGAAGGGGTTAATGAAAAACTGTTTTTT.

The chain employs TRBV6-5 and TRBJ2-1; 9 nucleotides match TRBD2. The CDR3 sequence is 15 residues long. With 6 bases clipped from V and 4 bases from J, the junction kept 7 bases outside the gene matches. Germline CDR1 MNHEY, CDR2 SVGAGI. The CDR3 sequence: CASRKTSGSYNEQFF. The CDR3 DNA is TGTGCCAGCAGGAAGACTAGCGGCTCTTACAATGAGCAGTTCTTC.

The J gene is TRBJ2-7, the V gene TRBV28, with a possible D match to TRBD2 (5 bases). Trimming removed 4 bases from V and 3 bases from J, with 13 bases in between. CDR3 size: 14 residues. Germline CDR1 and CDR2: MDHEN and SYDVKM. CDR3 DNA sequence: TGTGCCAGCAGTTCCCCATCGGGATACTACGAGCAGTACTTC. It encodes CASSSPSGYYEQYF. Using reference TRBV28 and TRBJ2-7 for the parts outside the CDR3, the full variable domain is DVKVTQSSRYLVKRTGEKVFLECVQDMDHENMFWYRQDPGLGLRLIYFSYDVKMKEKGDIPEGYSVSREKKERFSLILESASTNQTSMYLCASSSPSGYYEQYFGPGTRLTVT.

The CDR3 loop is CASSLRFQDTIYF. CDR3 coding DNA: TGTGCCAGCAGTCTCCGTTTCCAGGACACCATATATTTT. The chain is built from TRBV6-1 and TRBJ1-3; the D is unclear. CDR1 and CDR2 from the germline V gene are MNHNS and SASEGT. The V end was cut by 5 bases, the J end by 8 bases, with 13 bases between. The CDR3 loop spans 13 amino acids.

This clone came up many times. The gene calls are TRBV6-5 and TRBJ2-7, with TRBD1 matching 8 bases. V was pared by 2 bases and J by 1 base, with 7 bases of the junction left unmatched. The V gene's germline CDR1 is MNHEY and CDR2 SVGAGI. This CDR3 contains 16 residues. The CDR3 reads CASSYGGTGGSYEQYF. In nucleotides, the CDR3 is TGTGCCAGCAGTTACGGGGGCACAGGGGGTTCCTACGAGCAGTACTTC.

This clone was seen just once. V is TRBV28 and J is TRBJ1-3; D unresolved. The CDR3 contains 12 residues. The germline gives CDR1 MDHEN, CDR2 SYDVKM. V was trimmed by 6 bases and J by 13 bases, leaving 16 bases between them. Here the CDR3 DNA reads TGTGCCAGCAGCTTACGACTCCCCACAATATATTTT. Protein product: CASSLRLPTIYF.

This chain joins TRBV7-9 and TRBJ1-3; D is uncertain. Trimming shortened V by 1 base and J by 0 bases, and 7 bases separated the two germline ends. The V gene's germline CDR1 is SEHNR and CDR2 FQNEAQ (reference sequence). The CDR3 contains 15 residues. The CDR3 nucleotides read TGTGCCAGCAGCTTAGGAACAGACTCTGGAAACACCATATATTTT. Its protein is CASSLGTDSGNTIYF.

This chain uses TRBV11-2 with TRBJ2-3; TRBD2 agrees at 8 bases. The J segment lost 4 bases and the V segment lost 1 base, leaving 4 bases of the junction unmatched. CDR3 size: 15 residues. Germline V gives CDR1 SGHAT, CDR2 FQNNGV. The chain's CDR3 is CASSLGGGGPDTQYF. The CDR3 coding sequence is TGTGCCAGCAGCTTAGGGGGCGGGGGGCCAGATACGCAGTATTTT.

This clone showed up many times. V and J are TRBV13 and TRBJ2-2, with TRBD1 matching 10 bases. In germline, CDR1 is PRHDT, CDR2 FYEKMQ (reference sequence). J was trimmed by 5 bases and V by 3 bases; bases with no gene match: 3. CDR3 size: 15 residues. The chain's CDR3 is CASSLRQGATGELFF. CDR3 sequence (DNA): TGTGCCAGCAGCTTGAGACAGGGGGCGACCGGGGAGCTGTTTTTT.

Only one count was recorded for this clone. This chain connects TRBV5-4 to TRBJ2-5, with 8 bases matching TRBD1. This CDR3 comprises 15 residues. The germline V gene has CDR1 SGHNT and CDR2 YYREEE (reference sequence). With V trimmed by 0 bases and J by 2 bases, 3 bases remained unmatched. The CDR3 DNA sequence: TGTGCCAGCAGCTTGGGACAGGGGACTCAAGAGACCCAGTACTTC. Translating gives CASSLGQGTQETQYF.

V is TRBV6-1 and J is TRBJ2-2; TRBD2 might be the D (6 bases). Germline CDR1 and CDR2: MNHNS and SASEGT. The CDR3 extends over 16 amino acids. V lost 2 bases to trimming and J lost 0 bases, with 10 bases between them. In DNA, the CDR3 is TGTGCCAGCAGTGAAATGTGGGAGGCGAACACCGGGGAGCTGTTTTTT. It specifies CASSEMWEANTGELFF.

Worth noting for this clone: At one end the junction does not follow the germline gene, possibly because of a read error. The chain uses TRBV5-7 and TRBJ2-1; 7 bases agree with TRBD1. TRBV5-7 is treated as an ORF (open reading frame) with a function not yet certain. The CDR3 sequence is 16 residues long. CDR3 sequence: CASSLAEGQASGTGIF. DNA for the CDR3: TGTGCCAGCAGCTTGGCCGAAGGACAGGCCTCGGGGACCGGGATCTTC.

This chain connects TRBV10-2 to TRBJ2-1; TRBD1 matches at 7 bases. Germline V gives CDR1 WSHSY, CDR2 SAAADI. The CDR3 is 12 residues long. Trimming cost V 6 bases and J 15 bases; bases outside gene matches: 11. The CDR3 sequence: CASSDRVEGTFF. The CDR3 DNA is TGCGCCAGCAGCGACAGGGTTGAAGGGACGTTCTTC.

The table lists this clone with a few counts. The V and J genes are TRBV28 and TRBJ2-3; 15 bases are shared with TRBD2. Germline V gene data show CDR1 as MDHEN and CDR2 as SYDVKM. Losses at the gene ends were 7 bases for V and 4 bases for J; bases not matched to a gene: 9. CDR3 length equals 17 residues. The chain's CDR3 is CASTRVGLAGGADTQYF. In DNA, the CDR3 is TGTGCCAGCACCCGGGTTGGACTAGCGGGAGGGGCAGATACGCAGTATTTT.

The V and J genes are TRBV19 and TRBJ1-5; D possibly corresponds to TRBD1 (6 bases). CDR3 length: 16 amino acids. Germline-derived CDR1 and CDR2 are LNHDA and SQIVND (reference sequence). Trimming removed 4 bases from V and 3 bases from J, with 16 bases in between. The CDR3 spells CASSTEWTVLNQPQHF. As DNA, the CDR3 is TGTGCCAGTAGTACTGAGTGGACAGTCCTCAATCAGCCCCAGCATTTT.

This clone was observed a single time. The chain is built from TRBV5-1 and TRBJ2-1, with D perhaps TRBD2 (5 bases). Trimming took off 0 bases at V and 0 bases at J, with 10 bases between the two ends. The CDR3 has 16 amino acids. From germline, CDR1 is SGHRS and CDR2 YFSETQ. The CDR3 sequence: CASSLVPGSSYNEQFF. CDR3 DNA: TGCGCCAGCAGCTTGGTCCCGGGAAGCTCCTACAATGAGCAGTTCTTC.

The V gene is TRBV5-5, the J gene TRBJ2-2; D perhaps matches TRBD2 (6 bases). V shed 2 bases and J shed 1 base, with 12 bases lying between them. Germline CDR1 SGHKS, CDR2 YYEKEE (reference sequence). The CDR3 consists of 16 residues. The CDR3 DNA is TGTGCCAGCAGCTTATCCGGGACTCTGAACACCGGGGAGCTGTTTTTT. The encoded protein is CASSLSGTLNTGELFF. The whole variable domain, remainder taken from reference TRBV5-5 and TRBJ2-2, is DAGVTQSPTHLIKTRGQQVTLRCSPISGHKSVSWYQQVLGQGPQFIFQYYEKEERGRGNFPDRFSARQFPNYSSELNVNALLLGDSALYLCASSLSGTLNTGELFFGEGSRLTVL.